This entry describes one T cell receptor (beta chain). Antigen unknown. TCRdb reprocessed the RT-PCR reads via MiXCR and lists one record per CDR3 protein. The sample holds roughly 760,000 distinct CDR3 sequences, 20% to 25% seen once. This entry comes from a study of response to subunit inactivated influenza vaccine. Study-wide results and caveats: The authors suggested that few new T cells are recruited per seasonal influenza vaccination.

The germline CDR1 and CDR2 sequences are MNHEY and SVGEGT. This CDR3 has 14 amino acids. The V end was cut by 2 bases, the J end by 4 bases, with 11 bases between. The specimen was PBMCs from blood, collected approximately 5 days after vaccination. The rearrangement links TRBV6-2 or TRBV6-3 to TRBJ1-2, with a tentative D call TRBD1 (6 bases). The sequence was collected from a man aged 45-60 years who received an inactivated influenza vaccine. The DNA of the CDR3 is TGTGCCAGCAGTTACCCCGGGACACTCTATGGCTACACCTTC. Translation: CASSYPGTLYGYTF.